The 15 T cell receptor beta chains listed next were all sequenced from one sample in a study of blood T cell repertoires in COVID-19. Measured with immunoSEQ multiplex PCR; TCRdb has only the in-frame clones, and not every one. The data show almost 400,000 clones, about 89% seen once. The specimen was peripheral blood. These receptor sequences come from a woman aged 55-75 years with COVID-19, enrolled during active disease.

Written as DNA, the CDR3 is TGTGCCAGCAGTGAATCGTACACAGATACGCAGTATTTT. As protein: CASSESYTDTQYF. The chain combines TRBV6-1 with TRBJ2-3, with D uncertain. Trimming removed 2 bases at V and 2 bases at J, with 5 bases between. The germline gives CDR1 MNHNS, CDR2 SASEGT. The CDR3 loop spans 13 amino acids.

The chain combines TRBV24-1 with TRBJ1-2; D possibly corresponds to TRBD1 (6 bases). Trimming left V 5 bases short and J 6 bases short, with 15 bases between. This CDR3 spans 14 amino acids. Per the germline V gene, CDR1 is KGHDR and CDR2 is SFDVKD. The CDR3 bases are TGTGCCACCAGTGTCGCGAGTGGGGGCGATGGCTACACCTTC. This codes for CATSVASGGDGYTF.

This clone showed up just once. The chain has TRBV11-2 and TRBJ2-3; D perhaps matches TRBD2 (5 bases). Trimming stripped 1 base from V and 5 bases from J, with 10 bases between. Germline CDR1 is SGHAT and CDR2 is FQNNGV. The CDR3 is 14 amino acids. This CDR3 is CASSLAGIEDTQYF. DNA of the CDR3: TGTGCCAGCAGCTTAGCCGGGATCGAAGATACGCAGTATTTT.

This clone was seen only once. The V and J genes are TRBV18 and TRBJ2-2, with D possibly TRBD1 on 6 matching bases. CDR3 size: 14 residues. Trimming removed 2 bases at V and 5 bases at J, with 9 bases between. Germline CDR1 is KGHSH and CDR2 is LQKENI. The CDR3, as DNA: TGTGCCAGCTCACCATTTACAGGGACCGGGGAGCTGTTTTTT. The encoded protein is CASSPFTGTGELFF.

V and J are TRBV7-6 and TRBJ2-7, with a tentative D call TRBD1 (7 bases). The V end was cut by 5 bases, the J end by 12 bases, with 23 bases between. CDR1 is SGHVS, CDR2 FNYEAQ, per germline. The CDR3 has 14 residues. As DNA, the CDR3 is TGTGCCAGCAGCCCGGGCGGGACAGCGTCAATGGGGTACTTC. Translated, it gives CASSPGGTASMGYF. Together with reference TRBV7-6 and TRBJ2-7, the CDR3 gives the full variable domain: GAGVSQSPRYKVTKRGQDVALRCDPISGHVSLYWYRQALGQGPEFLTYFNYEAQQDKSGLPNDRFSAERPEGSISTLTIQRTEQRDSAMYRCASSPGGTASMGYFGPGTRLTVT.

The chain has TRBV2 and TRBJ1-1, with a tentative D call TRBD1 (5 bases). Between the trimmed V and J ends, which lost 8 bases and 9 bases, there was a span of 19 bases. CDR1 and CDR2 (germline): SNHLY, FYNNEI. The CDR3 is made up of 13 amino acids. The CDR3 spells CASGLTVDLKAFF. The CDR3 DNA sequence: TGTGCCAGCGGGTTGACAGTAGATTTAAAAGCTTTCTTT.

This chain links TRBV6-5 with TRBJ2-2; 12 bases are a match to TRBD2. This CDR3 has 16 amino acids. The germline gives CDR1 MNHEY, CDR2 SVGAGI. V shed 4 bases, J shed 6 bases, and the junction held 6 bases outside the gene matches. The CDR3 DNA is TGTGCCAGCAGTTGGACTAGCGGGGCCATTGCCGGGGAGCTGTTTTTT. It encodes CASSWTSGAIAGELFF.

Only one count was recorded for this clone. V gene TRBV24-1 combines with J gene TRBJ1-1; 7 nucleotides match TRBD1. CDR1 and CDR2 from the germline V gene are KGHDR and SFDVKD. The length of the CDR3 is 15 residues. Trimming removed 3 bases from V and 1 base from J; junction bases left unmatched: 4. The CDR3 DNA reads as TGTGCCACCAGTGATACACGACAGGGGAACACTGAAGCTTTCTTT. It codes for CATSDTRQGNTEAFF.

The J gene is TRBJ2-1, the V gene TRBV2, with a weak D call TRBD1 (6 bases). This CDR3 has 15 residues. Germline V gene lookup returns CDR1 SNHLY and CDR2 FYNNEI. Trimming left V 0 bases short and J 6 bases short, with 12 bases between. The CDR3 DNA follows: TGTGCCAGCAGTGAAGCGTGGACAGCCTCCAATGAGCAGTTCTTC. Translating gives CASSEAWTASNEQFF.

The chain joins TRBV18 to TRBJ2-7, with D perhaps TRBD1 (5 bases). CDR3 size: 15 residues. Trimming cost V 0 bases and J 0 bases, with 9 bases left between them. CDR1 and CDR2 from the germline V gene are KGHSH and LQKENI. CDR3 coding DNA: TGTGCCAGCTCACCACCAGACAGATTCTCCTACGAGCAGTACTTC. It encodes CASSPPDRFSYEQYF.

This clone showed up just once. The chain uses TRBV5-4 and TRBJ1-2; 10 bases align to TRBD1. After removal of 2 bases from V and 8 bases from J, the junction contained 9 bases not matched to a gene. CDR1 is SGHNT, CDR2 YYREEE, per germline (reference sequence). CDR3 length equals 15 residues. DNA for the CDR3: TGTGCCAGCAGCTTCCGGGACAGGGGTCAGCAGGGCTACACCTTC. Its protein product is CASSFRDRGQQGYTF.

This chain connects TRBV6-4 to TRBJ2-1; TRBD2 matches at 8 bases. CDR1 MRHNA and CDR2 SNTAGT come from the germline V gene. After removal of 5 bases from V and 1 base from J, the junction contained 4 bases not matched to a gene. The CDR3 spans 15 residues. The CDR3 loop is CASSLTSGSYNEQFF. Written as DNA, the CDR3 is TGTGCCAGCAGTCTCACTAGCGGATCCTACAATGAGCAGTTCTTC.

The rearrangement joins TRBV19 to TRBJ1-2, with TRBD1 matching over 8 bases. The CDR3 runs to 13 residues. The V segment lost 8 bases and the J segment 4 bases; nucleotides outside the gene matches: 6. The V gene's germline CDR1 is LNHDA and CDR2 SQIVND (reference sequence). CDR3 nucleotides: TGTGCCAGTTCCGGGACAGGAACCTATGGCTACACCTTC. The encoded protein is CASSGTGTYGYTF.

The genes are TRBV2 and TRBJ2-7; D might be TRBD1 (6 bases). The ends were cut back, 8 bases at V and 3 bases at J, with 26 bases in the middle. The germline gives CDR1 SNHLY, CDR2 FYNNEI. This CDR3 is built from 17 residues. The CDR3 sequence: CASSSPADSPGYYEQYF. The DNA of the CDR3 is TGTGCCAGCTCCTCCCCGGCGGACAGCCCGGGATACTACGAGCAGTACTTC.

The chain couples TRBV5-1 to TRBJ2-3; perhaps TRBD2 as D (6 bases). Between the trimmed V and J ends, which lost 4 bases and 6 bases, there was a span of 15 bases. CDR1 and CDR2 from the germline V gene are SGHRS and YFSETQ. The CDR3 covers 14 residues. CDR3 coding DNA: TGCGCCAGCAGCGGCGGGGTGTTTGGCGATACGCAGTATTTT. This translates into CASSGGVFGDTQYF.